This TCR beta chain was found in a study of blood T cells in healthy people across ages. The study, taken as a whole, reports: Fewer expanded clones and more diversity marked long-lived versus aged donors.

Concerning this clonotype itself: The antigen is undetermined.

V was clipped by 1 base and J by 3 bases, with 13 bases between them. The germline CDR1 and CDR2 sequences are SGHTA and FQGNSA. The CDR3 is made up of 16 amino acids. Alongside a J-beta primer mix, a sample-barcoded 5' primer served in a second PCR lasting about 7 to 12 cycles. Each of the cDNA molecules was tagged by a template-switch adaptor with 12 random nucleotides. TCRdb independently ran MiXCR on the 5' RACE reads; one entry per CDR3 protein. The sample consists of 1.5 million to 2 million distinct CDR3 sequences, roughly 27% of them appearing once. Each donor had approximately 10 milliliters of peripheral blood drawn. Isolating PBMCs gave at least 6.5 million of these cells per sample.

V usage is TRBV7-2 and J usage is TRBJ1-5; no reliable D call. The sequence was collected from a woman aged 30 to 39 in good health. Sequences were obtained from blood. The CDR3 region has the DNA TGTGCCAGCAGCTTAGGATTCGACGGGAACAATCAGCCCCAGCATTTT. It translates to CASSLGFDGNNQPQHF.